A single sample is the source of the 4 T cell receptor beta chains below, sequenced in a study of shared clonotypes between healthy human individuals. The table came from immunoSEQ multiplex PCR; TCRdb's copy has only in-frame clones and leaves some out. Here the sample spans millions of clones, 95% being singletons. The sequencing input was naive CD4+ T cells sorted from blood. Subset defined: CD45RA+ positively selected. The source of these receptors is a man between 18 and 35 years old in good health.

Points on this clone: This CDR3 is also generated by other DNA sequences in the sample. J is TRBJ2-1 and V is TRBV9; a weak D match, TRBD2 (5 bases). The CDR3 has 15 amino acids. The germline V and J ends were trimmed by 0 bases and 0 bases, with 7 bases remaining between them. Germline V gives CDR1 SGDLS, CDR2 YYNGEE. The CDR3 sequence: CASSVGGLSYNEQFF. The DNA of the CDR3 is TGTGCCAGCAGCGTAGGAGGGCTCTCCTACAATGAGCAGTTCTTC.

The genes are TRBV7-8 and TRBJ1-2; D unresolved. This CDR3 is built from 13 residues. Trimming took off 2 bases at V and 8 bases at J, with 12 bases between the two ends. Germline V gives CDR1 SGHVS, CDR2 FQNEAQ. CDR3 loop: CASSLLQPPGYTF. CDR3 coding DNA: TGTGCCAGCAGCTTACTACAGCCGCCAGGCTACACCTTC.

This clone appeared a single time. The V call is TRBV6-5, the J call TRBJ1-1; D gene uncertain. The ends were cut back, 5 bases at V and 10 bases at J, with 23 bases in the middle. Germline values: CDR1 MNHEY, CDR2 SVGAGI. The CDR3 runs 15 residues. The chain's CDR3 is CASSLDPRGDRLAFF. CDR3 nucleotides: TGTGCCAGCAGTCTAGACCCGCGTGGGGATAGGCTAGCTTTCTTT.

The chain has TRBV7-8 and TRBJ2-7; possible D gene TRBD1, 6 bases. V lost 3 bases and J lost 2, with 14 bases in between. Germline CDR1 SGHVS, CDR2 FQNEAQ. CDR3 length equals 15 residues. The CDR3 coding sequence is TGTGCCAGCAGCTTGGTACTACAGGGTACCTACGAGCAGTACTTC. Protein sequence: CASSLVLQGTYEQYF.